These T cell receptor beta chains were read from a single sample in a study of blood T cell repertoires in COVID-19. Measured with immunoSEQ multiplex PCR; TCRdb has only the in-frame clones, and not every one. The data hold 40,000 or so clones, with about 92% observed a single time. Sequencing input: peripheral blood. These receptors came from a human donor in a cohort sampled during active COVID-19. Each CDR3 is given with its conserved first and last residue. A D gene is named only where the DNA matches it firmly.

TRBV6-2/TRBV6-3	.	TRBJ2-3	CASSRQEPDTQYF	TGTGCCAGCAGTAGACAAGAACCAGATACGCAGTATTTT
TRBV5-5	.	TRBJ2-5	CASSWERGETQYF	TGTGCCAGCAGCTGGGAAAGGGGGGAGACCCAGTACTTC
TRBV6-1	.	TRBJ1-6	CASSDPHHSNLYNSPLHF	TGTGCCAGCAGTGATCCACACCACAGCAATCTCTATAATTCACCCCTCCACTTT
TRBV5-1	TRBD1	TRBJ2-3	CASSLTGGKPDTQYF	TGCGCCAGCAGCTTGACAGGGGGCAAGCCAGATACGCAGTATTTT
TRBV9	.	TRBJ2-7	CASSPLATRTYEQYF	TGTGCCAGCAGCCCACTCGCGACTAGGACCTACGAGCAGTACTTC
TRBV6-5	TRBD1	TRBJ1-1	CASTLGQGNTEAFF	TGTGCCAGCACCTTAGGACAGGGGAACACTGAAGCTTTCTTT
TRBV6-5	.	TRBJ1-2	CASRRTVFRTESYTF	TGTGCCAGCAGGAGGACAGTTTTTCGGACGGAGAGCTACACCTTC
TRBV6-5	.	TRBJ1-1	CASSYRSPNTEAFF	TGTGCCAGCAGTTACAGGAGCCCGAACACTGAAGCTTTCTTT
TRBV7-2	.	TRBJ2-2	CASATANTGELFF	TGTGCCAGCGCCACAGCTAACACCGGGGAGCTGTTTTTT
TRBV5-4	.	TRBJ1-2	CASSQNMGYTF	TGTGCCAGCAGCCAGAACATGGGCTACACCTTC
TRBV12-3/TRBV12-4	.	TRBJ2-7	CASSYRELYEQYF	TGTGCCAGCAGCTACAGGGAATTATACGAGCAGTACTTC
TRBV9	TRBD1	TRBJ2-1	CASSSPRVGDRPPDEQFF	TGTGCCAGCAGCTCCCCCCGTGTGGGGGACAGACCTCCGGATGAGCAGTTCTTC
TRBV29-1	.	TRBJ1-2	CITSAGGYGYTF	TGCATCACCTCCGCAGGTGGATATGGCTACACCTTC
TRBV19	.	TRBJ1-1	CASTQGRSEAFF	TGTGCCAGTACGCAGGGGCGGTCTGAAGCTTTCTTT
TRBV7-2	.	TRBJ2-2	CASSLAQETGELFF	TGTGCCAGCAGCTTAGCGCAGGAAACCGGGGAGCTGTTTTTT
TRBV24-1	TRBD1	TRBJ2-7	CATGTVHSYEQYF	TGTGCCACCGGGACAGTCCACTCCTACGAGCAGTACTTC
TRBV10-2	.	TRBJ1-2	CASRPTGTSGGYTF	TGCGCCAGCAGACCTACCGGGACTAGTGGTGGCTACACCTTC
TRBV23-1	TRBD1	TRBJ2-2	CASRNRDRGHGELFF	TGCGCCAGCAGAAACCGGGACAGGGGCCACGGGGAGCTGTTTTTT
TRBV5-5	.	TRBJ2-3	CASSPGAILDTQYF	TGTGCCAGCAGCCCAGGGGCGATTTTGGATACGCAGTATTTT
TRBV7-9	.	TRBJ1-2	CASSLGQGPWGYTF	TGTGCCAGCAGCTTAGGTCAGGGGCCGTGGGGCTACACCTTC